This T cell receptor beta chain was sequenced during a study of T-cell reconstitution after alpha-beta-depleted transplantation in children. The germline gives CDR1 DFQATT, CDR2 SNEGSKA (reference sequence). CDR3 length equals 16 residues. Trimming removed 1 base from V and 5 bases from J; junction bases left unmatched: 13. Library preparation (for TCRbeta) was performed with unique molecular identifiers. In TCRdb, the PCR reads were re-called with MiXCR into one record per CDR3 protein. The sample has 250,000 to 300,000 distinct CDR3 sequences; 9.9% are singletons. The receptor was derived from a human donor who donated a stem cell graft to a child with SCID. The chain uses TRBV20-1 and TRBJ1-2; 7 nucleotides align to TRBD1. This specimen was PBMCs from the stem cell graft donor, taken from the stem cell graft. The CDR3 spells CSARAIRGRGSYGYTF. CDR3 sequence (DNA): TGCAGTGCTAGAGCAATCCGGGGCAGGGGGTCGTATGGCTACACCTTC.